This TCR beta chain comes out of a study of spatial heterogeneity in lung cancer. For the study at large: Fewer alpha-chain than beta-chain sequences were consistently detected.

CDR3 length: 14 amino acids. J lost 4 bases, V lost 3 bases, and 5 bases had no gene match. CDR1 is DFQATT and CDR2 is SNEGSKA in the germline V gene (reference sequence). This clonotype rates as medium-sized. The target antigen is unknown. Whole-study findings and limits: Tumor mutation count correlated with how many alpha and beta TCRs expanded intratumorally.

TCRdb passed the 5' RACE reads through MiXCR, listing each CDR3 protein once. The repertoire holds about 2,600 distinct CDR3 sequences, with 1.2% to 1.5% as singletons. Time point denoted: sample taken at primary tumor resection. The donor population consisted of just over 70 patients with untreated, early-stage non-small cell lung cancer. Whole RNA came from tumor, nontumor lung or frozen PBMC and was sequenced without being sorted. The chain employs TRBV20-1 and TRBJ2-7, with 11 positions matching TRBD1. The sequencing here drew on lung tumor tissue, taken at surgery. The TCR sequence derives from a male donor with early-stage non-small cell lung cancer. CDR3 sequence (DNA): TGCAGTGCTAGGGGGACAGGGGGGGGATACGAGCAGTACTTC. It specifies CSARGTGGGYEQYF.